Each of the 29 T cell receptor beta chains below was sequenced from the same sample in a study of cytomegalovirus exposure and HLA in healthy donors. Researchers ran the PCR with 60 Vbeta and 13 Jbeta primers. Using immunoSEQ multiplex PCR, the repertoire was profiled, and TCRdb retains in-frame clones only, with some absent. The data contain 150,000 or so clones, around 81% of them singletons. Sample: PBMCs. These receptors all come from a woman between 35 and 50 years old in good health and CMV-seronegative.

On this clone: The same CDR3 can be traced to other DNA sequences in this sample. The CDR3 spells CSGGQLNTEAFF. The CDR3 nucleotides are TGCAGCGGGGGACAGCTAAACACTGAAGCTTTCTTT. This sequence joins TRBV29-1 and TRBJ1-1, with 7 nucleotides matching TRBD1. The J segment lost 2 bases and the V segment lost 7 bases, leaving 4 bases of the junction unmatched. This CDR3 spans 12 amino acids. CDR1 is SQVTM, CDR2 ANQGSEA, per germline.

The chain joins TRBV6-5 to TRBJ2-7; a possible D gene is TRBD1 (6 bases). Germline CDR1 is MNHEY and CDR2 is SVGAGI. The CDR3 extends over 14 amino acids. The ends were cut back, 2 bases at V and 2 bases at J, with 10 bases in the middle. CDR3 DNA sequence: TGTGCCAGCAGTTACGTGGACAGACCCTACGAGCAGTACTTC. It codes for CASSYVDRPYEQYF.

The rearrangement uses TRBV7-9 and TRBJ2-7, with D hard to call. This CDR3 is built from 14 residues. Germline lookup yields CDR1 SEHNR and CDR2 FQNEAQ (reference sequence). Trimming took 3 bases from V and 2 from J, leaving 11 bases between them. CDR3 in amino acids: CASSLRQYPYEQYF. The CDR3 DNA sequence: TGTGCCAGCAGCTTGAGGCAGTATCCCTACGAGCAGTACTTC.

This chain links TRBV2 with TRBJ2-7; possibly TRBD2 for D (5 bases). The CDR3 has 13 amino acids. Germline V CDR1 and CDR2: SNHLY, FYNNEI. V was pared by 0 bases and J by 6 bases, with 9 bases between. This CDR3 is CASSEAGGGEQYF. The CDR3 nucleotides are TGTGCCAGCAGTGAAGCAGGAGGAGGCGAGCAGTACTTC.

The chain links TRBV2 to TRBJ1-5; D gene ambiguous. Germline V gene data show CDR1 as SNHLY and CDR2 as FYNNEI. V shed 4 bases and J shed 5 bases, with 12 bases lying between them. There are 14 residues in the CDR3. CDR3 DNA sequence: TGTGCCAGCAGTGTTGGGAGTTCTGATCAGCCCCAGCATTTT. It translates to CASSVGSSDQPQHF.

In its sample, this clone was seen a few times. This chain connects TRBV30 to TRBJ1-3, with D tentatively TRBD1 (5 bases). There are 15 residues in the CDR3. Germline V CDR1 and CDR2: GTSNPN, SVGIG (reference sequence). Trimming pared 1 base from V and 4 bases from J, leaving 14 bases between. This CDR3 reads CAWSAGGVLGNTIYF. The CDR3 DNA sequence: TGTGCCTGGAGTGCGGGGGGAGTATTAGGAAACACCATATATTTT.

The CDR3 sequence: CASSSQGEGQRGETQYF. The CDR3 DNA reads TGTGCCAGCAGTTCTCAGGGCGAGGGCCAAAGGGGGGAGACCCAGTACTTC. The J gene is TRBJ2-5, the V gene TRBV7-9, with D tentatively TRBD1 (6 bases). The ends were cut back, 6 bases at V and 5 bases at J, with 25 bases in the middle. Germline values: CDR1 SEHNR, CDR2 FQNEAQ (reference sequence). CDR3 length: 17 residues.

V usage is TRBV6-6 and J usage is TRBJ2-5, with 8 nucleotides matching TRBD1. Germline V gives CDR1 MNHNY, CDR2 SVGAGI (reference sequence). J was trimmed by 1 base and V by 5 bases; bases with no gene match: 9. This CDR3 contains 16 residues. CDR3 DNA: TGTGCCAGCAGTCCTCGGACAGGGAAACTCCAAGAGACCCAGTACTTC. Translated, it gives CASSPRTGKLQETQYF.

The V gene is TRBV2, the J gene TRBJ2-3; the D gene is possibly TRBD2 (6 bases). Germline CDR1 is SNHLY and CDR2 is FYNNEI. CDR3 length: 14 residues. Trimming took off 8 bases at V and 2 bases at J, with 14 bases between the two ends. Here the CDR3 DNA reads TGTGCCAGCGCCACGGGGGAAAACACAGATACGCAGTATTTT. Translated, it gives CASATGENTDTQYF.

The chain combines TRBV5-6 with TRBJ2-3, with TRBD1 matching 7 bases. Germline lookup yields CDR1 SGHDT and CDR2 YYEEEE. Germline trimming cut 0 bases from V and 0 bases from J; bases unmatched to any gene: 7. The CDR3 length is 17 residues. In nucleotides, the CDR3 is TGTGCCAGCAGCTTGGTGCCCCGGGACAGAAGCACAGATACGCAGTATTTT. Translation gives CASSLVPRDRSTDTQYF.

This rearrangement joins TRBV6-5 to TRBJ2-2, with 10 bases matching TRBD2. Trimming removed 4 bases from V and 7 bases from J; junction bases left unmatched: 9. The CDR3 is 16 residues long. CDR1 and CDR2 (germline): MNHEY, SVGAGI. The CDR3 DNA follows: TGTGCCAGCAGTTTATCCGGGACTAGCGTCATCGGGGAGCTGTTTTTT. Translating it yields CASSLSGTSVIGELFF.

The CDR3 DNA reads TGTGCCAGCAGTTTACCGGGTGGGAGTGGCGATGAGCAGTTCTTC. This sequence encodes CASSLPGGSGDEQFF. The chain joins TRBV28 to TRBJ2-1; D perhaps matches TRBD2 (5 bases). Per the germline V gene, CDR1 is MDHEN and CDR2 is SYDVKM. V shed 2 bases and J shed 8 bases, with 16 bases lying between them. This CDR3 is built from 15 residues. Full variable domain (rest looked up from reference TRBV28 and TRBJ2-1): DVKVTQSSRYLVKRTGEKVFLECVQDMDHENMFWYRQDPGLGLRLIYFSYDVKMKEKGDIPEGYSVSREKKERFSLILESASTNQTSMYLCASSLPGGSGDEQFFGPGTRLTVL.

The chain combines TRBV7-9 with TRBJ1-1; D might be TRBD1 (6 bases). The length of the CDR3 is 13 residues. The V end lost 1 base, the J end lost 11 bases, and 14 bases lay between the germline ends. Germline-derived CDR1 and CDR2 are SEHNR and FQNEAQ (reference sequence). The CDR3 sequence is CASSLERQGTAFF. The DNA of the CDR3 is TGTGCCAGCAGCTTAGAGCGTCAGGGGACGGCTTTCTTT.

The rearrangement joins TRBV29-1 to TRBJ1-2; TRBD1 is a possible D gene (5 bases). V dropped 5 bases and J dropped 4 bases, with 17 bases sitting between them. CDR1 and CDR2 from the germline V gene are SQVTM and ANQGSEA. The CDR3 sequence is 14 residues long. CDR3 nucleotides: TGCAGCGTTCAGGGTAGCCTCTCCCTCTATGGCTACACCTTC. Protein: CSVQGSLSLYGYTF.

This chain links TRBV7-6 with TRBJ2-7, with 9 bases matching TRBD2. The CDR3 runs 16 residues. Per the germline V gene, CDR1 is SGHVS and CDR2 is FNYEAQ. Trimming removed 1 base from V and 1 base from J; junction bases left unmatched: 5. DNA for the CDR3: TGTGCCAGCAGCTTAGTAGCGGGAGTAGGGTCCTACGAGCAGTACTTC. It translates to CASSLVAGVGSYEQYF.

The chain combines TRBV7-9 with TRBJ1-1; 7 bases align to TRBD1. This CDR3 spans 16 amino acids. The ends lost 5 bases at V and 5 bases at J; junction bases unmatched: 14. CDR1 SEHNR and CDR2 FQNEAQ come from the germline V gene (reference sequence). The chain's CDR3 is CASSIRDLGRGTEAFF. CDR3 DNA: TGTGCCAGCAGCATAAGGGACCTAGGCAGGGGGACTGAAGCTTTCTTT. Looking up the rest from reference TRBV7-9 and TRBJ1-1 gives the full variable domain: DTGVSQNPRHKITKRGQNVTFRCDPISEHNRLYWYRQTLGQGPEFLTYFQNEAQLEKSRLLSDRFSAERPKGSFSTLEIQRTEQGDSAMYLCASSIRDLGRGTEAFFGQGTRLTVV.

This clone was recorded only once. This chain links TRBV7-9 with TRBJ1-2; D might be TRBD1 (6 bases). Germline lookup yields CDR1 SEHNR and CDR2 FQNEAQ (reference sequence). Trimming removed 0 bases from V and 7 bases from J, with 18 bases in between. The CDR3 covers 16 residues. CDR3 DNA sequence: TGTGCCAGCAGCTTAGCGGGGGCAGGAGGCTCGTCTGGCTACACCTTC. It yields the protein CASSLAGAGGSSGYTF.

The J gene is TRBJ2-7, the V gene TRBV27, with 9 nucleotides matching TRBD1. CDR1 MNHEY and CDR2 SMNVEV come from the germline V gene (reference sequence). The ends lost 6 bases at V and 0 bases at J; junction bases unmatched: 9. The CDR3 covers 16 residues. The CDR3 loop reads CASSPGTGYSSYEQYF. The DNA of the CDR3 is TGTGCCAGCAGCCCCGGGACAGGGTATAGCTCCTACGAGCAGTACTTC.

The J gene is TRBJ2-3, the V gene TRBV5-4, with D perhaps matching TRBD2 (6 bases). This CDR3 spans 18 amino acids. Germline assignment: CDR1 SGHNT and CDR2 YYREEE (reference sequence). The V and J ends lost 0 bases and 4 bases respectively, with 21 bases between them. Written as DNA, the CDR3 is TGTGCCAGCAGCTTGGCCGGTGGGGGGATTGGCGGTTCAGATACGCAGTATTTT. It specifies CASSLAGGGIGGSDTQYF.

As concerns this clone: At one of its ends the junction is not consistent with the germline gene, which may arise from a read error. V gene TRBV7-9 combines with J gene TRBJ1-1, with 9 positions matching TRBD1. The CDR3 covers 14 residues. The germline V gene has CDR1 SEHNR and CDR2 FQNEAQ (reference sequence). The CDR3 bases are TGTGCCAGCAGCTTAACAGGGGGCAGAACTGAAGATTTCTTT. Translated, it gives CASSLTGGRTEDFF.

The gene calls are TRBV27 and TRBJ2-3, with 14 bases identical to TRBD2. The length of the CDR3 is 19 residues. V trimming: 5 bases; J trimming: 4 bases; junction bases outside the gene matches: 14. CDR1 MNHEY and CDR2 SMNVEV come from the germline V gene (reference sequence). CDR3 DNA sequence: TGTGCCAGCAGTCCCAATCCGGGACTAGCGGGAGATTTAGCAGATACGCAGTATTTT. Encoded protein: CASSPNPGLAGDLADTQYF.

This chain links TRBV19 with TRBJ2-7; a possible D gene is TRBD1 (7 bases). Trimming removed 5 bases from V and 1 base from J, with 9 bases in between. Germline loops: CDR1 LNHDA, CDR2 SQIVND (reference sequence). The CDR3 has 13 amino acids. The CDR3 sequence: CASSAGQSYEQYF. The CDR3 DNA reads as TGTGCCAGTAGTGCGGGACAGTCCTACGAGCAGTACTTC.

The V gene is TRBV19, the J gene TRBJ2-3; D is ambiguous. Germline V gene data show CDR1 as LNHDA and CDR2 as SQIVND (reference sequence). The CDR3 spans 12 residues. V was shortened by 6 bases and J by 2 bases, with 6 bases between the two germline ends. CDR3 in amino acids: CASSLNTDTQYF. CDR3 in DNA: TGTGCCAGTAGCCTAAACACAGATACGCAGTATTTT.

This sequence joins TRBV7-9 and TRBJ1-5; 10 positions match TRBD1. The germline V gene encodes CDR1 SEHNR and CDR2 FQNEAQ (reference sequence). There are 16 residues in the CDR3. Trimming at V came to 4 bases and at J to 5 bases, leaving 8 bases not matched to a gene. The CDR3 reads CASSSGTGVSDQPQHF. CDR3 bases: TGTGCCAGCAGCTCGGGGACAGGGGTAAGTGATCAGCCCCAGCATTTT.

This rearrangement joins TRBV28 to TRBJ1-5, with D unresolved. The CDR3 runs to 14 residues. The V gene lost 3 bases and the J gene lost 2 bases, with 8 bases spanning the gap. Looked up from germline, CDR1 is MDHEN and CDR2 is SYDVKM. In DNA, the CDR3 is TGTGCCAGCAGTTTCGGGAGTGGCAATCAGCCCCAGCATTTT. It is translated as CASSFGSGNQPQHF.

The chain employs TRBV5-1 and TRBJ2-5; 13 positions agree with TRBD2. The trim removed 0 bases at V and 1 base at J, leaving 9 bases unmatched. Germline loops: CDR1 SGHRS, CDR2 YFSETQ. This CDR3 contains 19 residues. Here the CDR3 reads CASSLVTSTSGRVQETQYF. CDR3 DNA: TGCGCCAGCAGCTTGGTGACTTCTACTAGCGGGAGGGTCCAAGAGACCCAGTACTTC.

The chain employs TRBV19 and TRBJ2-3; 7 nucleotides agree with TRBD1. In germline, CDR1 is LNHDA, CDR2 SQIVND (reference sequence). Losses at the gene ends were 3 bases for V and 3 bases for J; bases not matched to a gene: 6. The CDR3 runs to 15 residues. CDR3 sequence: CASSIRTGSTDTQYF. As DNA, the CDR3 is TGTGCCAGTAGTATCAGGACAGGATCTACAGATACGCAGTATTTT.

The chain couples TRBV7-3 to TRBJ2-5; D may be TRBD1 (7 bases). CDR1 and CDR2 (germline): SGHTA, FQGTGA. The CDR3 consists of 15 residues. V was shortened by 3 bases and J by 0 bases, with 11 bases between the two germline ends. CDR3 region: CASSLGGQYQETQYF. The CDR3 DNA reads TGTGCCAGCAGCTTGGGGGGACAGTACCAAGAGACCCAGTACTTC.

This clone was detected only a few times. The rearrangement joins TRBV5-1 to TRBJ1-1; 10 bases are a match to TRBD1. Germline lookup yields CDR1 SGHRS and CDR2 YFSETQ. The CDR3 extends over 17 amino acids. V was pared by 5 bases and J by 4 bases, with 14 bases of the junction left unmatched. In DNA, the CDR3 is TGCGCCAGCAGTCACTCAGCCGGGACAGGGGTGGGCACTGAAGCTTTCTTT. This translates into CASSHSAGTGVGTEAFF.